The source of this T cell receptor (beta chain) is a study of T cell responses to AZD1222 COVID-19 vaccine. The wider study: Both about-4-week and about-12-week second-dose recipients were combined.

In regard to this clone: Its antigen remains unknown.

This CDR3 spans 14 amino acids. V gave up 4 bases and J gave up 1 base, with 10 bases separating them. Germline V gene lookup returns CDR1 LNHDA and CDR2 SQIVND (reference sequence). Data came from immunoSEQ multiplex PCR; TCRdb stores just in-frame clones and leaves some out. The repertoire has under 140,000 clones, about nine tenths of them found once; the top ten carry 1.5% to 2%. Whole-study results and caveats: Spike was spanned by vaccine-associated CD4 TCRs, which were dominant at 160-218 and 743-854. Repertoire sampling was restricted to post-peak T cell response timepoints.

This TCR was sampled from an adult in good health. This chain uses TRBV19 with TRBJ1-2, with D uncertain. The specimen was peripheral blood, collected on day 0 of AZD1222 vaccination. The CDR3 here is CASSKELYNYGYTF. CDR3 DNA sequence: TGTGCCAGTAGTAAGGAGCTCTATAACTATGGCTACACCTTC.